This T cell receptor beta chain was sequenced during a study of response to subunit inactivated influenza vaccine (dated by TCRdb to 2017 to 2018). Looking at the study overall: Deep quantitative profiling of the T cell receptor repertoire was used in the study to follow responses to a trivalent subunit inactivated influenza vaccine.

The time point label on this specimen signifies: approximately 40 days after influenza vaccine administration. The study at large found these results: According to the authors, only a limited number of new T cells may be recruited by each seasonal influenza vaccination.

Concerning this clonotype itself: Its antigen is currently not known. It has no much larger one-base neighbor in the sample; base qualities were not kept.

Libraries were constructed by RT-PCR. The listed sequencing device is Illumina HiSeq 2500. The public sequencing data were trimmed at Q25 with fastp and processed into clonotypes with MiXCR by TCRdb, which kept only in-frame beta chains. Each record represents a unique CDR3 protein, reported with the most common genes and DNA among its rows. The sample records about 530,000 distinct CDR3 sequences, approximately 13% of which are singletons. The ten largest account for roughly 13% of the sample. Relative to germline, V is 5 bases shorter and J is 7 bases shorter, with 17 bases between their ends. The germline V gene encodes CDR1 DFQATT and CDR2 SNEGSKA (reference sequence). The CDR3 starts with the cysteine, ends with the phenylalanine, and has 14 residues. Only CDR3 DNA is held: 42 bases, read in frame from base 1.

The source material was PBMCs from blood, sampled roughly 45 days after vaccination. This TCR was sampled from a middle-aged man who received an inactivated influenza vaccine. Donor details come from another sample of the same person, matched by shared clones. Rearrangement joined TRBV20-1 to TRBJ1-4, with TRBD1 tentatively as D gene (5 bases match). The nucleotide sequence is given as TGCAGTGCTGGACGCTCGGAAAGGGGTGAAAAACTGTTTTTT. It translates to CSAGRSERGEKLFF.